This TCR beta chain was profiled in a study of T cell changes during pregnancy in multiple sclerosis. Trimming took 11 bases from V and 4 from J; bases not matched to a gene: 13. Germline CDR1 and CDR2: MNHNS and SASEGT. This CDR3 contains 14 residues. Produced via immunoSEQ multiplex PCR; TCRdb's table is partial and in-frame only. The profile covers tens of thousands of clones, with roughly 91% appearing a single time and 0.74% taken by the ten largest. The sample was CD4+ T cells from peripheral blood mononuclear cells, taken in the first trimester of pregnancy. The source of this sequence is a female donor in good health, enrolled as a control in a pregnancy study. This chain uses TRBV6-1 with TRBJ1-1; 7 bases are a match to TRBD1. Written as DNA, the CDR3 is TGTGCCGGGAGGAGGGGGCCCCTTGGCACTGAAGCTTTCTTT. This encodes CAGRRGPLGTEAFF.